This T cell receptor (beta chain) derives from a study of cytomegalovirus exposure and HLA in healthy donors (dated by TCRdb to between 2016 and 2019). Study-wide context: According to a later analysis, one platform produced both the approximately 110 validation repertoires and the approximately 670 repertoires of the first cohort. The study was designed to test whether signatures of past pathogen exposure could be identified by cataloging public T cell receptors. A separate validation cohort of 100 to 150 different subjects was used in addition to the approximately 610-subject first cohort. To predict cytomegalovirus infection status, the study combined high-throughput TCR immunosequencing, statistical association of individual TCRs with disease status, and machine learning.

Libraries were prepared through the immunoSEQ multiplex PCR assay. Per the authors' processing: A statistical classification framework was built to diagnose cytomegalovirus status from the catalog of TCR beta chain sequences. Entries here come from immuneACCESS through TCRdb and include only in-frame sequences with V and J called. Some clones fail to appear in such tables; in the studies checked, an unresolved V gene covers under half of the shortfall, and the cause of the remainder is unknown. That table gives V, J and clone size, and the DNA gave D and trimming. The sample profile shows 150,000 to 200,000 clones; approximately 80% of them were found once. Of the sample, roughly 7.5% falls within the top ten clones. In its sample, this clone was seen once. Its antigen is still unknown. Per-base qualities were not stored, and no clone one base away is much larger. The donors belonged to the validation cohort of about 110 subjects, which was separate from the roughly 700-subject first cohort.

On the study overall, not on this receptor specifically: In the study, 150 to 200 TCR beta chains were listed as associated with cytomegalovirus. Subsequent analysis determined that TCRs grouped into clusters in the first cohort also showed a tendency toward co-occurrence across the 90 to 150 validation repertoires, and about 94% of cluster scores exceeded 0. It was suggested by the authors that the approach could potentially be generalized to other disease states and immunological phenotypes. Most TCR sequences were seen in very few donors, while some public TCRs were found in many individuals. In vitro tests confirmed that a few of the cytomegalovirus-associated TCR beta chains recognize cytomegalovirus antigens. A later analysis had no HLA typing for the validation cohort, so co-occurrence there was scored across all 110 or so repertoires. In both the original and validation cohorts, the classifier was reported to diagnose cytomegalovirus status with high specificity and sensitivity.

Specimen: PBMCs. This TCR was recovered from a man aged 18 to 30 in good health and CMV-seropositive.

The nucleotide sequence is TGTGCCAGCAGTCCTATTCGGGACAGTAACACCGGGGAGCTGTTTTTT. Translated, this is CASSPIRDSNTGELFF. The rearranged segments are TRBV11-2 and TRBJ2-2; 7 junctional bases match TRBD1. CDR1 SGHAT and CDR2 FQNNGV were looked up in the germline V gene. From V the trimming removes 6 bases and from J it removes 2 bases, while the gene matches leave 9 bases of the junction unaccounted for. Including the terminal cysteine and phenylalanine, the CDR3 comprises 16 residues. Only CDR3 DNA remains: 48 bases, in frame from the first base.